The T cell receptor (beta chain) described here comes from a study of read filtering for tumor transcriptome and immune sequencing. The CDR3 is 11 residues long. Molecular barcoded adaptors covering alpha/delta and beta/gamma chains were used on 400 ng RNA. TCRdb processed the reads anew with MiXCR; each CDR3 protein has one entry. The table includes roughly 93,000 distinct CDR3 sequences, about 22% detected once. The clonotype comes from a donor at least 40 years old with multiple myeloma. The rearrangement joins TRBV12-3 or TRBV12-4 to TRBJ1-1, with D unclear. The sample taken for sequencing was a population of CD138-negative cells sorted from bone marrow. The CDR3 nucleotides are TGTCTCGTTCAATGGAACACTGAAGCTTTCTTT. Protein product: CLVQWNTEAFF.